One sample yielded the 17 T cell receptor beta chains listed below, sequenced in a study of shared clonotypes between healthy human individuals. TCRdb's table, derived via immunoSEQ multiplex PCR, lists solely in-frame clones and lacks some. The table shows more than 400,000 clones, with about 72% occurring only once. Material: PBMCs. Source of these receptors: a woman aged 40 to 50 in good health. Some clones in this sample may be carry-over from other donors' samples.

The CDR3 nucleotides read TGTGCCAGCAGCTTAGAGGCCAGGGGGAGGACTGAAGCTTTCTTT. This translates into CASSLEARGRTEAFF. This chain links TRBV7-2 with TRBJ1-1; 7 bases fit TRBD1. V was clipped by 1 base and J by 5 bases; unmatched bases: 7. This CDR3 contains 15 residues. The germline gives CDR1 SGHTA, CDR2 FQGNSA.

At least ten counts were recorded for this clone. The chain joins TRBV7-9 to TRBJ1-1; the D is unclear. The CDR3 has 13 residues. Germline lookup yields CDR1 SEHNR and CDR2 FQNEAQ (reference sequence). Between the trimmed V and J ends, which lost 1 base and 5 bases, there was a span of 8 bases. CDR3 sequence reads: CASSLGFATEAFF. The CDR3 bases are TGTGCCAGCAGCTTAGGCTTTGCGACTGAAGCTTTCTTT.

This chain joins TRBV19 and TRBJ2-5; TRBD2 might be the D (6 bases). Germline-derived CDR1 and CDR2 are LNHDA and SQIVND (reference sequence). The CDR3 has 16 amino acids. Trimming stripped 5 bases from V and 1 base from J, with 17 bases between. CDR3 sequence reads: CASSGHLIGGQETQYF. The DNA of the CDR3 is TGTGCCAGTAGTGGCCACCTGATCGGGGGCCAAGAGACCCAGTACTTC.

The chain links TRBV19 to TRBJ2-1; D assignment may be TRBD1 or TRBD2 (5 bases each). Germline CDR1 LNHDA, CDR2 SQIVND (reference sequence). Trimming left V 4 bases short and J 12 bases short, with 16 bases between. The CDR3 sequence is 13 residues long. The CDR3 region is CASSTGRTRGQFF. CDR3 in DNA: TGTGCCAGTAGTACGGGACGGACCCGCGGGCAGTTCTTC. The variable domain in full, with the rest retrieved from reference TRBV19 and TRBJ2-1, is DGGITQSPKYLFRKEGQNVTLSCEQNLNHDAMYWYRQDPGQGLRLIYYSQIVNDFQKGDIAEGYSVSREKKESFPLTVTSAQKNPTAFYLCASSTGRTRGQFFGPGTRLTVL.

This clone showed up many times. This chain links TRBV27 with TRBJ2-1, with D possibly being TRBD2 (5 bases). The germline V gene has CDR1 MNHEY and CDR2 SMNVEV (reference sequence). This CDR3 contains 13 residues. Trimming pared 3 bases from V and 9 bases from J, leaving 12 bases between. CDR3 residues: CASSFGGLTEQFF. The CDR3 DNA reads TGTGCCAGCAGTTTTGGCGGACTGACTGAGCAGTTCTTC.

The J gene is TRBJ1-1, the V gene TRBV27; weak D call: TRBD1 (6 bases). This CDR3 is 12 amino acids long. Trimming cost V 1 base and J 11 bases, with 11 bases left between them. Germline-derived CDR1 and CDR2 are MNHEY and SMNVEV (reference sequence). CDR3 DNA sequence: TGTGCCAGCAGTTTATGGGGGGCGGAGGCTTTCTTT. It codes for CASSLWGAEAFF.

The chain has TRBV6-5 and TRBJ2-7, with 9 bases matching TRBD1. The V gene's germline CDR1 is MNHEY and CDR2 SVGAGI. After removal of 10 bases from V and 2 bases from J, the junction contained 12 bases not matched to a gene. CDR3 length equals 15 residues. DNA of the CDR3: TGTGCCACGCACCTCCGGGACAGGGAAACCTACGAGCAGTACTTC. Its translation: CATHLRDRETYEQYF.

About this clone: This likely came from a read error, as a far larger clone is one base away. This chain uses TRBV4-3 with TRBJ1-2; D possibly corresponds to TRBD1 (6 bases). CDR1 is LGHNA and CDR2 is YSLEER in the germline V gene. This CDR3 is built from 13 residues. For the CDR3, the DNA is TGCGCCAGCGGCCATGGCAGGGGATATGGCTACACCTTC. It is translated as CASGHGRGYGYTF.

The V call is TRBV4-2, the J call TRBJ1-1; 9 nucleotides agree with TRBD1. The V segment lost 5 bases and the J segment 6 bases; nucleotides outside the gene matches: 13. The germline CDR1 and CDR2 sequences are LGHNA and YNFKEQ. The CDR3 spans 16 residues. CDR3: CASSLSEDRGFAEAFF. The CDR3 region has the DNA TGTGCCAGCAGCTTATCCGAGGACAGGGGTTTCGCTGAAGCTTTCTTT.

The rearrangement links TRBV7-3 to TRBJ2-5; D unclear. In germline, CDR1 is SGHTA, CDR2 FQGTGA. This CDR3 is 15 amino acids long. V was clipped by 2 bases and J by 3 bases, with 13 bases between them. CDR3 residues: CASSLVVGPEETQYF. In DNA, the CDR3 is TGTGCCAGCAGCTTAGTCGTGGGCCCCGAAGAGACCCAGTACTTC.

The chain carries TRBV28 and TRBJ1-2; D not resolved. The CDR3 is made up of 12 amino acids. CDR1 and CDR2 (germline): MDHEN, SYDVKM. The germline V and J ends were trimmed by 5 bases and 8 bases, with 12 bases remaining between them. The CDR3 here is CASSGTVFGYTF. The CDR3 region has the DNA TGTGCCAGCAGTGGCACGGTTTTCGGCTACACCTTC.

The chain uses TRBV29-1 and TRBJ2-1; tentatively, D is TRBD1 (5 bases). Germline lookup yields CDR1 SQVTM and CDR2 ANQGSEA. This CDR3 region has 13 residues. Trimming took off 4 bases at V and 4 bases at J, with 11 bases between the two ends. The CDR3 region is CSVGGGPYNEQFF. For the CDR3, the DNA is TGCAGCGTTGGGGGCGGTCCATACAATGAGCAGTTCTTC.

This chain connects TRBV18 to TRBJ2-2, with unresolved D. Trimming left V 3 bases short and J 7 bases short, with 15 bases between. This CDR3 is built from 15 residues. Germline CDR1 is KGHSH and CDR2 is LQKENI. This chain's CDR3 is CASSPVGPSDGELFF. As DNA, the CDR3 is TGTGCCAGCTCACCGGTCGGGCCCTCGGACGGGGAGCTGTTTTTT.

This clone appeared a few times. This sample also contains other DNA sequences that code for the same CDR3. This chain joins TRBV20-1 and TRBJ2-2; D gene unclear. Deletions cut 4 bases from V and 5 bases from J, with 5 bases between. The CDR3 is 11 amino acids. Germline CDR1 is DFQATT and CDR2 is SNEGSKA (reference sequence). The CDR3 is CSATRTGELFF. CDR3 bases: TGCAGTGCTACCCGAACCGGGGAGCTGTTTTTT.

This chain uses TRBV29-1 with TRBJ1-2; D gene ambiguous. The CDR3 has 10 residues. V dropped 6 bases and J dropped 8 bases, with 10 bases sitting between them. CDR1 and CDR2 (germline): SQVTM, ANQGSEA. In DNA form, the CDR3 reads TGCAGCGTCGAGGTAGGAGGCTACACCTTC. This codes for CSVEVGGYTF.

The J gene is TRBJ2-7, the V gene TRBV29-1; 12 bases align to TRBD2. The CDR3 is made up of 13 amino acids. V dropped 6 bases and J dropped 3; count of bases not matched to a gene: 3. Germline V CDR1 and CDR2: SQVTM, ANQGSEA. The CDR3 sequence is CSVTTSGSYEQYF. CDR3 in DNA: TGCAGCGTGACGACTAGCGGGAGCTACGAGCAGTACTTC.

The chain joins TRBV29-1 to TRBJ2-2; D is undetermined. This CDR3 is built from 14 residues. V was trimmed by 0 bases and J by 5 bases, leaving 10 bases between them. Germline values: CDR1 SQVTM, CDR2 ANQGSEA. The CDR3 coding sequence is TGCAGCGTTGAAGATATATCAGAAACCGGGGAGCTGTTTTTT. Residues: CSVEDISETGELFF.